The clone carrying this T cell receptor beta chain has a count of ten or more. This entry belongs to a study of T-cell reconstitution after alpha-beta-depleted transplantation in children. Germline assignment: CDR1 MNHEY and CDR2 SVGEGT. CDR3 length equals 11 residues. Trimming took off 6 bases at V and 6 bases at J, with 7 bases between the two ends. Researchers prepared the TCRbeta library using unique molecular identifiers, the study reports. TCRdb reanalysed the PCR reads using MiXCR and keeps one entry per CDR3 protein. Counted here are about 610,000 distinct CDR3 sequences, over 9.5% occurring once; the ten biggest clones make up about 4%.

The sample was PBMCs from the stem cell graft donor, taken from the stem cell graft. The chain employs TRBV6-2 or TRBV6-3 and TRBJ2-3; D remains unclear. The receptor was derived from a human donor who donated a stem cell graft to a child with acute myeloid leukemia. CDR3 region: CASRTVDTQYF. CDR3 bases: TGTGCCAGCAGGACGGTGGATACGCAGTATTTT.